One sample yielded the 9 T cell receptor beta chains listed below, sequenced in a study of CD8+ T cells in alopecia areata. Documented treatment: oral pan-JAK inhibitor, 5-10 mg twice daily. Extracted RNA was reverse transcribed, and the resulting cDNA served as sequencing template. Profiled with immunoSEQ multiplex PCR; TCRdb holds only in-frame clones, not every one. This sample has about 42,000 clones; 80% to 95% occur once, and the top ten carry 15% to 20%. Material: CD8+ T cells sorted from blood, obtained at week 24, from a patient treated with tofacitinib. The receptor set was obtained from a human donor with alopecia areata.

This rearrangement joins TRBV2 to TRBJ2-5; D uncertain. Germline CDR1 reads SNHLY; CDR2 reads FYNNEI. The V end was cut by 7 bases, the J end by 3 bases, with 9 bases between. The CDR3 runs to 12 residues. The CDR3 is CASITKEETQYF. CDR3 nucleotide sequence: TGTGCCAGCATAACTAAGGAAGAGACCCAGTACTTC.

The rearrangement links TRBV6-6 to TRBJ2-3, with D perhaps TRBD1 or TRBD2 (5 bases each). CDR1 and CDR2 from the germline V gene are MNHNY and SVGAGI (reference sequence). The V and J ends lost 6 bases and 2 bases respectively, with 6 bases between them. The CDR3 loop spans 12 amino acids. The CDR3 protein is CASRGDTDTQYF. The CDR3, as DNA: TGTGCCAGCAGGGGGGACACAGATACGCAGTATTTT.

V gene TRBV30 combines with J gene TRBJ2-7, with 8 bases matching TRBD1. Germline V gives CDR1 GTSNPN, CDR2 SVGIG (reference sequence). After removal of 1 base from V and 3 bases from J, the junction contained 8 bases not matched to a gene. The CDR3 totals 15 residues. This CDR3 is CAWSAGTGEFYEQYF. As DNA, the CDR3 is TGTGCCTGGAGTGCCGGGACAGGCGAGTTCTACGAGCAGTACTTC.

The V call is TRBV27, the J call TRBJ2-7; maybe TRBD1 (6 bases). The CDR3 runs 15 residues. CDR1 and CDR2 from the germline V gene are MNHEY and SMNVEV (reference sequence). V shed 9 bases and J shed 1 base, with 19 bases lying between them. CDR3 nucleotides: TGTGCCAGTATGTCTTCTCTTCAGGGGTCCTACGAGCAGTACTTC. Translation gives CASMSSLQGSYEQYF.

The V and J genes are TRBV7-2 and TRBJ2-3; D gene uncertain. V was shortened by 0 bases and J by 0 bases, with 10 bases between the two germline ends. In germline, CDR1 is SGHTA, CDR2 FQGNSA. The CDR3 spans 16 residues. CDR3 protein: CASSLAPLLSTDTQYF. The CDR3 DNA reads TGTGCCAGCAGCTTAGCTCCACTACTAAGCACAGATACGCAGTATTTT.

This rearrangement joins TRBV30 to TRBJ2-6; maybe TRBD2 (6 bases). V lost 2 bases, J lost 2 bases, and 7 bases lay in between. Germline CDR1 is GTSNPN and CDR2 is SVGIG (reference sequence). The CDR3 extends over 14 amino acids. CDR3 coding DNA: TGTGCCTGGAGTTGGGGGGCTGGGGCCAACGTCCTGACTTTC. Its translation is CAWSWGAGANVLTF. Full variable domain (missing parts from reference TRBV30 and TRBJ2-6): SQTIHQWPATLVQPVGSPLSLECTVEGTSNPNLYWYRQAAGRGLQLLFYSVGIGQISSEVPQNLSASRPQDRQFILSSKKLLLSDSGFYLCAWSWGAGANVLTFGAGSRLTVL.

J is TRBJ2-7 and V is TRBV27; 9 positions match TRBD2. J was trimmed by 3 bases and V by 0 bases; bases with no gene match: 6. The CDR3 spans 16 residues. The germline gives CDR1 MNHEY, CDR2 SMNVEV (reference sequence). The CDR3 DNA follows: TGTGCCAGCAGTTTATCAGGGCGGGGGGGCTTCTACGAGCAGTACTTC. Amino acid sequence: CASSLSGRGGFYEQYF.

CDR3 coding DNA: TGTGCCAGCAGCTTAGCTGACAGGGCAGATACGCAGTATTTT. Encoded protein: CASSLADRADTQYF. The chain uses TRBV7-8 and TRBJ2-3, with 7 bases matching TRBD1. The V segment lost 0 bases and the J segment 4 bases; nucleotides outside the gene matches: 1. CDR1 SGHVS and CDR2 FQNEAQ come from the germline V gene. This CDR3 contains 14 residues.

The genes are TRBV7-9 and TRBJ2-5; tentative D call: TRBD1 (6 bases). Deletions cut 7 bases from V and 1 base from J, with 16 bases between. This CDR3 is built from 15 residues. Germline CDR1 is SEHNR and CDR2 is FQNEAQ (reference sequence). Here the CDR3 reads CASTPPAQGQETQYF. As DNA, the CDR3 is TGTGCCAGCACCCCCCCGGCACAGGGCCAAGAGACCCAGTACTTC.